This T cell receptor beta chain was obtained from a study of T cell responses to AZD1222 COVID-19 vaccine. General study results and limits: Most donors were white British and more were female, and clonal diversity was possibly underestimated.

The ends were cut back, 1 base at V and 1 base at J, with 4 bases in the middle. The CDR3 totals 13 residues. This clone was found a few times. Its matching antigen is unknown. This table comes from immunoSEQ multiplex PCR, and its TCRdb copy is limited to in-frame clones, with some not included. Of around 120,000 clones listed, 70% to 90% are singletons. The V gene is TRBV12-3 or TRBV12-4, the J gene TRBJ1-1; no definite D call. The sequencing here drew on peripheral blood, taken on day 0 of MenACWY control vaccination. This receptor was obtained from an adult in good health. The CDR3 spells CASSLVRNTEAFF. CDR3 coding DNA: TGTGCCAGCAGTTTAGTCCGGAACACTGAAGCTTTCTTT.